The 26 T cell receptor beta chains given below trace back to one sample, sequenced in a study of blood T cell repertoires in COVID-19. Generated by immunoSEQ multiplex PCR, the TCRdb table keeps only in-frame clones and is missing some. The sample has 250,000 to 300,000 clones, approximately 91% seen once. The sequenced sample was PBMCs or T cells enriched from blood (not recorded which). Source of these receptors: a middle-aged woman with acute COVID-19.

The CDR3 protein is CASSFRRRLGETQYF. The CDR3 DNA reads TGTGCCAGCAGTTTCCGGCGGCGCCTCGGAGAGACCCAGTACTTC. The chain employs TRBV27 and TRBJ2-5; D gene ambiguous. V lost 3 bases to trimming and J lost 4 bases, with 15 bases between them. Germline values: CDR1 MNHEY, CDR2 SMNVEV (reference sequence). The CDR3 has 15 amino acids.

The gene calls are TRBV6-2 or TRBV6-3 and TRBJ2-5; TRBD2 agrees at 10 bases. With 0 bases clipped from V and 4 bases from J, the junction kept 8 bases outside the gene matches. CDR3 length equals 17 residues. Germline-derived CDR1 and CDR2 are MNHEY and SVGEGT. CDR3 nucleotide sequence: TGTGCCAGCAGTTACTCGAATCTAGCGGGAGCCGGAGAGACCCAGTACTTC. This gives the protein CASSYSNLAGAGETQYF.

This clone is a singleton in its sample. The V and J genes are TRBV18 and TRBJ1-1; D is uncertain. This CDR3 has 13 residues. Trimming left V 6 bases short and J 1 base short, with 9 bases between. Germline values: CDR1 KGHSH, CDR2 LQKENI. The CDR3 sequence: CASSGVKNTEAFF. CDR3 nucleotide sequence: TGTGCCAGCTCCGGGGTCAAGAACACTGAAGCTTTCTTT.

About this clone itself: Different DNA sequences within this sample yield the same CDR3. V is TRBV29-1 and J is TRBJ2-7, with D possibly being TRBD1 (6 bases). V shed 6 bases and J shed 0 bases, with 9 bases lying between them. Germline CDR1 and CDR2: SQVTM and ANQGSEA. This CDR3 comprises 12 residues. This CDR3 is CSVTTGSYEQYF. The CDR3 bases are TGCAGCGTCACGACAGGCTCCTACGAGCAGTACTTC.

This chain joins TRBV6-5 and TRBJ1-5; D perhaps matches TRBD1 (6 bases). Germline V gene sequence: CDR1 MNHEY, CDR2 SVGAGI. CDR3 length: 13 residues. Trimming removed 6 bases at V and 4 bases at J, with 10 bases between. The CDR3 is CASRGQGNQPQHF. The CDR3 DNA sequence: TGTGCCAGCAGAGGGCAGGGGAATCAGCCCCAGCATTTT.

This chain connects TRBV19 to TRBJ1-2; D possibly corresponds to TRBD1 (6 bases). V was trimmed by 7 bases and J by 4 bases, leaving 16 bases between them. Germline values: CDR1 LNHDA, CDR2 SQIVND (reference sequence). The CDR3 is made up of 14 amino acids. The CDR3 loop is CASTPPGHFYGYTF. The CDR3 DNA is TGTGCCAGTACCCCACCGGGACACTTCTATGGCTACACCTTC.

The V gene is TRBV19, the J gene TRBJ2-1; 8 bases are shared with TRBD2. CDR1 is LNHDA and CDR2 is SQIVND in the germline V gene (reference sequence). This CDR3 is built from 16 residues. Unmatched junction bases numbered 7, after V lost 3 bases and J lost 3 bases. This CDR3 is CASSISGAKIYNEQFF. In DNA, the CDR3 is TGTGCCAGTAGTATTAGCGGGGCGAAGATCTACAATGAGCAGTTCTTC.

J is TRBJ2-2 and V is TRBV4-1; D remains unclear. Germline V gives CDR1 MGHRA, CDR2 YSYEKL. V lost 0 bases, J lost 5 bases, and 22 bases lay in between. The CDR3 loop spans 19 amino acids. The CDR3 loop reads CASSQDPVSNSGRTGELFF. The CDR3 nucleotides read TGCGCCAGCAGCCAAGATCCTGTCTCCAACTCGGGTAGGACCGGGGAGCTGTTTTTT.

The chain carries TRBV7-6 and TRBJ1-1; 10 nucleotides agree with TRBD1. Trimming at V came to 2 bases and at J to 6 bases, leaving 6 bases not matched to a gene. This CDR3 region has 15 residues. The germline CDR1 and CDR2 sequences are SGHVS and FNYEAQ. The CDR3 protein is CASSLTTGGLAEAFF. The CDR3 nucleotides read TGTGCCAGCAGCTTAACGACAGGGGGCCTCGCTGAAGCTTTCTTT.

This clone was detected once. The CDR3 bases are TGTGCCAGCAGGCCCGAGGACAGGGGAGAAACTCATGGCTACACCTTC. Translating gives CASRPEDRGETHGYTF. V and J are TRBV27 and TRBJ1-2, with TRBD1 matching over 9 bases. The CDR3 totals 16 residues. Per the germline V gene, CDR1 is MNHEY and CDR2 is SMNVEV (reference sequence). Trimming took 6 bases from V and 6 from J; bases not matched to a gene: 14.

The chain joins TRBV11-3 to TRBJ2-7; 11 positions agree with TRBD2. J lost 4 bases, V lost 1 base, and 3 bases had no gene match. Germline-derived CDR1 and CDR2 are SGHNT and YENEEA. CDR3 length: 15 residues. CDR3 residues: CASSLGGLAEYEQYF. CDR3 DNA sequence: TGTGCCAGCAGCTTAGGGGGACTAGCGGAGTACGAGCAGTACTTC.

This clone has just one count. Distinct nucleotide sequences in the sample also encode this CDR3. V usage is TRBV5-1 and J usage is TRBJ2-3; TRBD2 matches 7 bases. V was pared by 0 bases and J by 3 bases, with 1 base of the junction left unmatched. The CDR3 totals 14 residues. Germline loops: CDR1 SGHRS, CDR2 YFSETQ. The CDR3 DNA sequence: TGCGCCAGCAGCTTGGCTAGCGGTACAGATACGCAGTATTTT. As protein: CASSLASGTDTQYF. The full variable domain, in which reference TRBV5-1 and TRBJ2-3 provide the parts outside the CDR3, is KAGVTQTPRYLIKTRGQQVTLSCSPISGHRSVSWYQQTPGQGLQFLFEYFSETQRNKGNFPGRFSGRQFSNSRSEMNVSTLELGDSALYLCASSLASGTDTQYFGPGTRLTVL.

The V call is TRBV19, the J call TRBJ1-2; the match to TRBD1 covers 10 bases. The CDR3 is 14 amino acids. Germline assignment: CDR1 LNHDA and CDR2 SQIVND (reference sequence). Losses at the gene ends were 9 bases for V and 11 bases for J; bases not matched to a gene: 15. CDR3 DNA: TGTGCCAGCGTAAGGGGACAGGGGTCCCGGGGGTACACCTTC. Residues: CASVRGQGSRGYTF.

On this clone itself: The same CDR3 arises from other DNA sequences in this sample as well. This chain connects TRBV19 to TRBJ2-7, with D tentatively TRBD2 (6 bases). The CDR3 is 14 amino acids. Deletions cut 1 base from V and 1 base from J, with 8 bases between. The germline V gene has CDR1 LNHDA and CDR2 SQIVND (reference sequence). The CDR3 reads CASSIAAGSYEQYF. For the CDR3, the DNA is TGTGCCAGTAGTATAGCGGCGGGGTCCTACGAGCAGTACTTC.

The chain is built from TRBV5-1 and TRBJ2-7; the D gene is possibly TRBD1 (6 bases). The CDR3 loop spans 14 amino acids. In germline, CDR1 is SGHRS, CDR2 YFSETQ. Between the trimmed V and J ends, which lost 4 bases and 0 bases, there was a span of 11 bases. CDR3: CASSPDSYSYEQYF. The CDR3 DNA sequence: TGCGCCAGCAGCCCGGACAGTTACTCCTACGAGCAGTACTTC.

The V call is TRBV7-8, the J call TRBJ2-7; perhaps TRBD2 as D (5 bases). Germline lookup yields CDR1 SGHVS and CDR2 FQNEAQ. Trimming removed 5 bases from V and 5 bases from J, with 10 bases in between. The CDR3 consists of 12 residues. CDR3 nucleotide sequence: TGTGCCAGCAGCCGCCGGGATCACGAGCAGTACTTC. The encoded protein is CASSRRDHEQYF.

The chain recombines TRBV20-1 with TRBJ2-5; D is ambiguous. This CDR3 has 11 residues. Trimming pared 4 bases from V and 3 bases from J, leaving 6 bases between. Germline loops: CDR1 DFQATT, CDR2 SNEGSKA (reference sequence). CDR3 DNA: TGCAGTGCTAAAGTAGAAGAGACCCAGTACTTC. It yields the protein CSAKVEETQYF.

This sequence joins TRBV19 and TRBJ1-2; 8 bases agree with TRBD1. Germline lookup yields CDR1 LNHDA and CDR2 SQIVND (reference sequence). CDR3 size: 13 residues. V dropped 6 bases and J dropped 6; count of bases not matched to a gene: 6. CDR3 bases: TGTGCCAGTAGGATGGACAGGGTTGATGGCTACACCTTC. Translation: CASRMDRVDGYTF. Together with reference TRBV19 and TRBJ1-2, the CDR3 gives the full variable domain: DGGITQSPKYLFRKEGQNVTLSCEQNLNHDAMYWYRQDPGQGLRLIYYSQIVNDFQKGDIAEGYSVSREKKESFPLTVTSAQKNPTAFYLCASRMDRVDGYTFGSGTRLTVV.

The chain combines TRBV10-2 with TRBJ2-3, with 8 bases identical to TRBD2. CDR3 length equals 15 residues. Looked up from germline, CDR1 is WSHSY and CDR2 is SAAADI. V gave up 6 bases and J gave up 2 bases; unmatched junction bases: 7. The CDR3 DNA reads as TGCGCCAGCAGGAGAAGCGGGGGCCTCACAGATACGCAGTATTTT. It is translated as CASRRSGGLTDTQYF.

The chain combines TRBV28 with TRBJ1-2, with 7 bases matching TRBD1. Germline V gives CDR1 MDHEN, CDR2 SYDVKM. CDR3 length: 17 amino acids. Trimming at V came to 3 bases and at J to 0 bases, leaving 10 bases not matched to a gene. The CDR3 loop reads CASSLIPGQNSNYGYTF. The CDR3 DNA reads as TGTGCCAGCAGTTTGATACCGGGACAGAATTCTAACTATGGCTACACCTTC.

This clone was picked up one time. The CDR3 DNA follows: TGTGCCAGCAGGCAACAGGGGGTGATCTCTGGAAACACCATATATTTT. This codes for CASRQQGVISGNTIYF. The V and J genes are TRBV5-6 and TRBJ1-3; 8 nucleotides match TRBD1. Germline V gene lookup returns CDR1 SGHDT and CDR2 YYEEEE. Unmatched junction bases numbered 7, after V lost 5 bases and J lost 0 bases. CDR3 size: 16 residues.

CDR3 DNA: TGTGCCAGCAGCCCTCTGACAGGGCCGGACTATGGCTACACCTTC. This gives the protein CASSPLTGPDYGYTF. The gene calls are TRBV7-6 and TRBJ1-2, with 7 bases that match TRBD1. V was pared by 5 bases and J by 3 bases, with 9 bases of the junction left unmatched. Per the germline V gene, CDR1 is SGHVS and CDR2 is FNYEAQ. The CDR3 sequence is 15 residues long.

J is TRBJ2-1 and V is TRBV19; D possibly corresponds to TRBD2 (6 bases). Germline CDR1 LNHDA, CDR2 SQIVND (reference sequence). The V end lost 7 bases, the J end lost 3 bases, and 13 bases lay between the germline ends. The CDR3 sequence is 14 residues long. CDR3 loop: CASKSGRYYNEQFF. The CDR3, as DNA: TGTGCCAGTAAATCAGGGAGGTACTACAATGAGCAGTTCTTC. The complete variable domain, with remaining parts taken from reference TRBV19 and TRBJ2-1, reads DGGITQSPKYLFRKEGQNVTLSCEQNLNHDAMYWYRQDPGQGLRLIYYSQIVNDFQKGDIAEGYSVSREKKESFPLTVTSAQKNPTAFYLCASKSGRYYNEQFFGPGTRLTVL.

This chain links TRBV5-1 with TRBJ1-2; TRBD1 matches at 7 bases. Trimming cost V 5 bases and J 4 bases; bases outside gene matches: 11. The CDR3 has 15 residues. From germline, CDR1 is SGHRS and CDR2 YFSETQ. The CDR3 sequence is CASRPEGDSRYGYTF. The CDR3 DNA follows: TGCGCCAGCAGGCCAGAAGGGGACAGCCGCTATGGCTACACCTTC.

The V call is TRBV7-8, the J call TRBJ1-2; D possibly corresponds to TRBD1 (5 bases). CDR1 is SGHVS and CDR2 is FQNEAQ in the germline V gene. V lost 5 bases and J 0 bases, leaving 13 bases between the germline ends. This CDR3 spans 15 amino acids. This CDR3 is CASSPRDSANYGYTF. The DNA for the CDR3 is TGTGCCAGCAGCCCCCGGGACTCAGCTAACTATGGCTACACCTTC. The full variable domain, completed using reference TRBV7-8 and TRBJ1-2, is GAGVSQSPRYKVAKRGQDVALRCDPISGHVSLFWYQQALGQGPEFLTYFQNEAQLDKSGLPSDRFFAERPEGSVSTLKIQRTQQEDSAVYLCASSPRDSANYGYTFGSGTRLTVV.

The V and J genes are TRBV12-5 and TRBJ1-2; unclear D gene. The V end lost 3 bases, the J end lost 6 bases, and 20 bases lay between the germline ends. CDR1 is LGHNT and CDR2 is FRNRAP in the germline V gene. CDR3 length: 16 residues. The CDR3 loop reads CASGFAFMESIDGYTF. CDR3 DNA: TGTGCTAGTGGTTTCGCTTTCATGGAGTCCATTGATGGCTACACCTTC.